This TCR beta chain was observed in a study of brain metastases from non-small cell lung cancer. General observations from the study: Compared with their matched primary tumors, 60% to 65% of brain metastases showed expanded T-cell clones. Metastases had sparse T cells but largely shared repertoires with primaries. Compared with primary tumors, brain metastases showed less T-cell infiltration.

As regards this clone: Its cognate antigen is unknown.

CDR3 length: 14 amino acids. Trimming shortened V by 0 bases and J by 2 bases, and 6 bases separated the two germline ends. CDR1 and CDR2 from the germline V gene are SGDLS and YYNGEE. Sequencing used immunoSEQ multiplex PCR; TCRdb keeps in-frame clones, though not all of them. The data hold 950 or so clones, with approximately 85% observed a single time. The rearrangement links TRBV9 to TRBJ2-1; D is uncertain. This receptor was identified in a donor aged 40 or over with non-small cell lung cancer. Sequencing was performed on tissue from a brain metastasis. In nucleotides, the CDR3 is TGTGCCAGCAGCGTAGGGAGTACCTACAATGAGCAGTTCTTC. Translating gives CASSVGSTYNEQFF.